The 9 T cell receptor beta chains reported below all come from one sample, sequenced in a study of T cell responses to AZD1222 COVID-19 vaccine. Libraries were prepared by immunoSEQ multiplex PCR; TCRdb keeps only in-frame clonotypes and omits some of them. The table includes about 150,000 clones, about nine tenths detected once. Here the sequenced sample was peripheral blood, taken 28 days after the second AZD1222 dose. Receptors were obtained from an adult who received the AZD1222 COVID-19 vaccine.

This clone was seen only once. The chain combines TRBV27 with TRBJ2-2; TRBD2 agrees at 12 bases. The junction had 3 bases not matched to a gene; V was cut back by 5 bases and J by 5 bases. This CDR3 spans 15 amino acids. CDR1 is MNHEY, CDR2 SMNVEV, per germline (reference sequence). The CDR3 region is CASSILAGGTGELFF. As DNA, the CDR3 is TGTGCCAGCAGTATACTAGCGGGAGGTACCGGGGAGCTGTTTTTT.

The CDR3 sequence: CASRVGASQPQHF. The DNA for the CDR3 is TGTGCCAGCAGGGTGGGGGCGAGTCAGCCCCAGCATTTT. The chain joins TRBV2 to TRBJ1-5; D perhaps matches TRBD1 (6 bases). CDR1 is SNHLY, CDR2 FYNNEI, per germline. This CDR3 has 13 residues. V lost 6 bases and J 6 bases, leaving 12 bases between the germline ends.

The chain joins TRBV29-1 to TRBJ1-4; 7 bases align to TRBD1. The CDR3 length is 14 residues. Germline V gives CDR1 SQVTM, CDR2 ANQGSEA. Trimming took 5 bases from V and 7 from J; bases not matched to a gene: 10. Here the CDR3 reads CSVPGPGQPEKLFF. The CDR3 DNA sequence: TGCAGCGTTCCTGGGCCGGGACAGCCTGAAAAACTGTTTTTT.

This clone was detected only a few times. The CDR3: CASSPDRANEKLFF. CDR3 in DNA: TGTGCCAGCTCACCCGACCGGGCTAATGAAAAACTGTTTTTT. The chain employs TRBV18 and TRBJ1-4; D remains ambiguous. Germline lookup yields CDR1 KGHSH and CDR2 LQKENI. The CDR3 is made up of 14 amino acids. Trimming stripped 3 bases from V and 3 bases from J, with 8 bases between.

The chain links TRBV29-1 to TRBJ1-6; maybe TRBD1 (6 bases). Germline V lookup: CDR1 SQVTM, CDR2 ANQGSEA. Between the trimmed V and J ends, which lost 6 bases and 7 bases, there was a span of 13 bases. The CDR3 contains 13 residues. As DNA, the CDR3 is TGCAGCGTACAAGGTACAGGGAATTCACCCCTCCACTTT. It codes for CSVQGTGNSPLHF.

The rearrangement joins TRBV12-3 or TRBV12-4 to TRBJ1-1, with no clear D. Between the trimmed V and J ends, which lost 3 bases and 1 base, there was a span of 6 bases. The CDR3 loop spans 13 amino acids. For the CDR3, the DNA is TGTGCCAGCAGTTTGAACGGGAACACTGAAGCTTTCTTT. It is translated as CASSLNGNTEAFF.

The chain employs TRBV20-1 and TRBJ1-5; D not resolved. Deletions cut 3 bases from V and 4 bases from J, with 4 bases between. The CDR3 length is 11 residues. CDR1 and CDR2 from the germline V gene are DFQATT and SNEGSKA (reference sequence). The CDR3 DNA is TGCAGTGCTAGTATGAATCAGCCCCAGCATTTT. It encodes CSASMNQPQHF.

The chain joins TRBV19 to TRBJ1-2; 8 bases line up with TRBD1. The length of the CDR3 is 15 residues. The germline gives CDR1 LNHDA, CDR2 SQIVND (reference sequence). The J segment lost 8 bases and the V segment lost 3 bases, leaving 11 bases of the junction unmatched. Here the CDR3 reads CASSITPGQGGGYTF. The CDR3 DNA follows: TGTGCCAGTAGTATCACCCCCGGACAGGGCGGCGGCTACACCTTC.

CDR3 coding DNA: TGTGCCACCAGCAGGGACAGGTACGAGCAGTACTTC. This encodes CATSRDRYEQYF. J is TRBJ2-7 and V is TRBV15, with 7 positions matching TRBD1. The length of the CDR3 is 12 residues. The germline gives CDR1 LNHNV, CDR2 YYDKDF (reference sequence). The trim removed 3 bases at V and 4 bases at J, leaving 0 bases unmatched.